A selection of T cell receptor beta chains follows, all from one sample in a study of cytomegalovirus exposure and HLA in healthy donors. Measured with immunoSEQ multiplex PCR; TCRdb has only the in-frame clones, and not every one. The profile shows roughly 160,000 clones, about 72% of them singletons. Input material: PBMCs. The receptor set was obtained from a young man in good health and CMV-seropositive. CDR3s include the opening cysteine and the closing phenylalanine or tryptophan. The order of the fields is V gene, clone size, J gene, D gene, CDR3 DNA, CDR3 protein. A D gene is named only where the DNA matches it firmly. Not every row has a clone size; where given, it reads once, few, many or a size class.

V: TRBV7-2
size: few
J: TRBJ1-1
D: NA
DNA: TGTGCCAGCAGCAATTACCGGGTGGGGGGCACTGAAGCTTTCTTT
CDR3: CASSNYRVGGTEAFF

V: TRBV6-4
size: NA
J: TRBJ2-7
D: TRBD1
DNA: TGTGCCAGCGGAAGGACAGGGGCCTACGAGCAGTACTTC
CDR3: CASGRTGAYEQYF

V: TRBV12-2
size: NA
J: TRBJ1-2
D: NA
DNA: NA
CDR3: CASRLVGQGAKTNYGYTF

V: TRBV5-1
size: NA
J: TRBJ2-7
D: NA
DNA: TGCGCCAGCAGCTTCCGGACAGCGCCCTACGAGCAGTACTTC
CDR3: CASSFRTAPYEQYF

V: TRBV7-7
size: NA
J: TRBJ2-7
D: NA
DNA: TGTGCCAGCGGCGGCTCCTACGAGCAGTACTTC
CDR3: CASGGSYEQYF

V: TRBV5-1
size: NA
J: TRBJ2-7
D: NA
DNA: TGCGCCAGCAGCTTGGACAGCGAGCAGTACTTC
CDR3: CASSLDSEQYF

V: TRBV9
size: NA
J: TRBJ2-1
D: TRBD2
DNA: TGTGCCAGCAGCGTAGAAAGCGGGGGCTTTAGCTCCTACAATGAGCAGTTCTTC
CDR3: CASSVESGGFSSYNEQFF

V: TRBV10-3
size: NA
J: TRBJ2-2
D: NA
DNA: TGTGCCATCAAACCCAGGGCCGGGGAGCTGTTTTTT
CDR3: CAIKPRAGELFF

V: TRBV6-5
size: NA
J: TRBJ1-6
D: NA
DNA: TGTGCCAGCAGTCAACAGTCATCACCCCTCCACTTT
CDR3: CASSQQSSPLHF

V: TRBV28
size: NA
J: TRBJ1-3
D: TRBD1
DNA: TGTGCCAGCAGTTTAGGGACAGGGTCTGGAAACACCATATATTTT
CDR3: CASSLGTGSGNTIYF

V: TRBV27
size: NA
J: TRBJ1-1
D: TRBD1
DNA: TGTGCCAGCAGTTTAGGGGACAGGGGAGCTGAAGCTTTCTTT
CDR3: CASSLGDRGAEAFF

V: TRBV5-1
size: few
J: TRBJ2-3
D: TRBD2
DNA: TGCGCCAGCAGCTTGGAGGACGGGGGGACAGATACGCAGTATTTT
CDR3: CASSLEDGGTDTQYF

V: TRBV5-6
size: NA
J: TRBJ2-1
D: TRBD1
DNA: TGTGCCAGCAGCTCTGACAGGGGGCGCAATGAGCAGTTCTTC
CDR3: CASSSDRGRNEQFF

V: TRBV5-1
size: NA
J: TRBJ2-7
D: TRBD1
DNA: TGCGCCAGCAGCGGGACAGGCGGCTCCTACGAGCAGTACTTC
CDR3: CASSGTGGSYEQYF

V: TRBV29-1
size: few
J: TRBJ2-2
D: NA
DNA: TGCAGCGTCGAGACAGAGAACACCGGGGAGCTGTTTTTT
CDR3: CSVETENTGELFF

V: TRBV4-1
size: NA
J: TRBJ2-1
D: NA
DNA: TGCGCCAGCAGCCGCCTCGGAGGTAGCGAGGTTAATGAGCAGTTCTTC
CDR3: CASSRLGGSEVNEQFF

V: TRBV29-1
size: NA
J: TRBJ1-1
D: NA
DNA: TGCAGCGGCGGGCCCATGAACACTGAAGCTTTCTTT
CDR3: CSGGPMNTEAFF

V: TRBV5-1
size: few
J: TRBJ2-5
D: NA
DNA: TGCGCCAGCAGCTTGGAAGGGGCGGGGGAGACCCAGTACTTC
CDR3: CASSLEGAGETQYF

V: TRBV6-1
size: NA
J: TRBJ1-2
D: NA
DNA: TGTGCCAGCAGTGACGTCAGTAACTATGGCTACACCTTC
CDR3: CASSDVSNYGYTF

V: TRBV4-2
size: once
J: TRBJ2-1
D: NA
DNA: TGTGCCAGCAGCCAAGGGGGCCAGGGATCGGATGAGCAGTTCTTC
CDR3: CASSQGGQGSDEQFF

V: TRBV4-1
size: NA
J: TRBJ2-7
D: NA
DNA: TGCGCCAGCAGCTTCCAGGCGGCAGGGAACGAGCAGTACTTC
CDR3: CASSFQAAGNEQYF

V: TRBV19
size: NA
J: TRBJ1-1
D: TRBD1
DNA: TGTGCCAGTAGTATAAAGACAGGGGGAAGGACTGAAGCTTTCTTT
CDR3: CASSIKTGGRTEAFF

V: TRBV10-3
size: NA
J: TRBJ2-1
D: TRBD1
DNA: TGTGCCATCAGTGAGCCAGGGGGCTACAATGAGCAGTTCTTC
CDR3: CAISEPGGYNEQFF

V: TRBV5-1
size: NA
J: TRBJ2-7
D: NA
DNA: TGCGCCAGCGGCTGGACAGCCGGCTACGAGCAGTACTTC
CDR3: CASGWTAGYEQYF

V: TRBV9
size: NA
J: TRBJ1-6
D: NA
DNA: TGTGCCAGCAGCCCCTGGGAGGATAATTCACCCCTCCACTTT
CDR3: CASSPWEDNSPLHF

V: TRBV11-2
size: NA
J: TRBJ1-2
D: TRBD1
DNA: TGTGCCAGCAGCCCTTTACAGGGGTCTAACTATGGCTACACCTTC
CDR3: CASSPLQGSNYGYTF

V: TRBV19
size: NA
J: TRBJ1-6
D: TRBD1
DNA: TGTGCCAGTAGTATAGTGTCGACAGGGGAGGGTTCACCCCTCCACTTT
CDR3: CASSIVSTGEGSPLHF

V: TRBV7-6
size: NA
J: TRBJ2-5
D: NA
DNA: TGTGCCAGCAGCCCGTACGGTGTTCGAGAGACCCAGTACTTC
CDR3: CASSPYGVRETQYF

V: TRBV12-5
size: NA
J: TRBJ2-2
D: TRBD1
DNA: TGTCAGGACAAGTGGACAGGGGGTTCGTTAGCGGGGAACACCGGGGAGCTGTTTTTT
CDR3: CQDKWTGGSLAGNTGELFF

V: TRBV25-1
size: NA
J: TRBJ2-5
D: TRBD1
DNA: TGTGCCAGCCGGGGACAGGGAGAGACCCAGTACTTC
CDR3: CASRGQGETQYF

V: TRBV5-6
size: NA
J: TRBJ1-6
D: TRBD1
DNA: TGTGCCAGCAGCTTGCCAGGGGGCAGGTCACCCCTCCACTTT
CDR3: CASSLPGGRSPLHF

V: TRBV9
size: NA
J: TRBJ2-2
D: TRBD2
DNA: TGTGCCAGCAGCGTAGGGCGAAGCGGGGGGTTCACCGGGGAGCTGTTTTTT
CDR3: CASSVGRSGGFTGELFF

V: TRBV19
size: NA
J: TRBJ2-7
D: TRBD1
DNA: TGTGCCAGTAGTATAGATGGGGACAGGTTTGATACCTACGAGCAGTACTTC
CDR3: CASSIDGDRFDTYEQYF

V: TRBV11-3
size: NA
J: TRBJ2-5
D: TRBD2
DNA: TGTGCCAGCAGCCTAGGGCTAGCGGGGGTGGAGACCCAGTACTTC
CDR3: CASSLGLAGVETQYF

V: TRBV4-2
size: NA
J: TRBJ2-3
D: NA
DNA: TGTGCCAGCAGCCAAGCCCTAGAAACCACAGATACGCAGTATTTT
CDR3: CASSQALETTDTQYF

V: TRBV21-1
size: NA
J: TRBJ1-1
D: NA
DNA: TGTGCCAGCAGCCCCCAGGGCAGGGGGCATAATGAAGCTTTCTTT
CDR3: CASSPQGRGHNEAFF

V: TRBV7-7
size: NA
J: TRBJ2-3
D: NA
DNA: TGTGCCAGCAGCTTAGCTGGGGGGGCCGGAGATACGCAGTATTTT
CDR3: CASSLAGGAGDTQYF

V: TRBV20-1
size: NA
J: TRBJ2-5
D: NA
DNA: TGCAGTGCTTCCCAGGGATGGACCCAGTACTTC
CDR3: CSASQGWTQYF